The rows below give T cell receptor beta chains drawn from one sample of a study of prognosis after radiotherapy for stage I lung cancer. TCRdb re-analysed the multiplex PCR reads in MiXCR, keeping a single row per CDR3 protein. The table records more than 30,000 distinct CDR3 sequences, around 43% of them present only once. The material sequenced was PBMCs, taken before or after stereotactic body radiation therapy (not recorded which). These receptors came from a donor aged 50 or older with non-small cell lung cancer. The CDR3 runs from the conserved cysteine through the conserved F or W. The order of the fields is V gene, J gene, D gene, clone size, CDR3 DNA, CDR3 protein. D genes are given only for firm matches. A clone size is listed for some rows: how often the clone was seen (once, few, many), or a class if it is expanded.

V gene: TRBV15
J gene: TRBJ2-1
D gene: -
clone size: many
CDR3 DNA: TGTGCCACCAGCAGGGGCCGGACAGCGGGGATCAACAATGAGCAGTTCTTC
CDR3 protein: CATSRGRTAGINNEQFF

V gene: TRBV6-4
J gene: TRBJ2-1
D gene: TRBD2
clone size: many
CDR3 DNA: TGTGCCAGCAAGGAGGGACTAGCCTCGAATGAGCAGTTCTTC
CDR3 protein: CASKEGLASNEQFF

V gene: TRBV5-1
J gene: TRBJ2-2
D gene: -
clone size: many
CDR3 DNA: TGCGCCAGCAGCTTGGAGCGGTTGGGGACCGGGGAGCTGTTTTTT
CDR3 protein: CASSLERLGTGELFF

V gene: TRBV2
J gene: TRBJ2-3
D gene: -
clone size: many
CDR3 DNA: TGTGCCAGCAGTTGGGCTCTGGATACGCAGTATTTT
CDR3 protein: CASSWALDTQYF

V gene: TRBV3-1
J gene: TRBJ2-1
D gene: TRBD2
clone size: many
CDR3 DNA: TGTGCCAGCAGCCTTAGCACGGGAGGTCATAATGAGCAGTTCTTC
CDR3 protein: CASSLSTGGHNEQFF

V gene: TRBV11-2
J gene: TRBJ2-7
D gene: TRBD1
clone size: -
CDR3 DNA: TGTGCCAGCAGCTTAGATCGACAGGGAAACGAGCAGTACTTC
CDR3 protein: CASSLDRQGNEQYF

V gene: TRBV7-2
J gene: TRBJ2-1
D gene: -
clone size: -
CDR3 DNA: TGTGCCAGCATCCCGCCGGAGGGAGGTCCCTACAATGAGAAGTTCTTC
CDR3 protein: CASIPPEGGPYNEKFF

V gene: TRBV6-2/TRBV6-3
J gene: TRBJ2-1
D gene: -
clone size: -
CDR3 DNA: TGTGCCAGCAGTTACAGCGGCAATGAGCAGTTCTTC
CDR3 protein: CASSYSGNEQFF

V gene: TRBV11-2
J gene: TRBJ2-7
D gene: -
clone size: many
CDR3 DNA: TGTGCCAGCAGCTTAGATTCGGGAGTCAACGAGCAGTACTTC
CDR3 protein: CASSLDSGVNEQYF

V gene: TRBV6-2/TRBV6-3
J gene: TRBJ2-3
D gene: TRBD2
clone size: many
CDR3 DNA: TGTGCCAGCACGTGGAGAGCGGGACCCACAGATACGCAGTATTTT
CDR3 protein: CASTWRAGPTDTQYF

V gene: TRBV7-9
J gene: TRBJ2-5
D gene: -
clone size: many
CDR3 DNA: TGTGCCAGCAGCTTAGGGTCGGATAGCGAGACCCAGTACTTC
CDR3 protein: CASSLGSDSETQYF

V gene: TRBV19
J gene: TRBJ2-2
D gene: TRBD2
clone size: -
CDR3 DNA: TGTGCCAGTAGTAGGCAAGGGACTAGCGGGCTTTTCGCCGGGGAGCTGTTTTTT
CDR3 protein: CASSRQGTSGLFAGELFF

V gene: TRBV5-8
J gene: TRBJ2-7
D gene: -
clone size: -
CDR3 DNA: TGTGCCAGCAGCCCTCTAGGGGGTGGGCAGTACTTC
CDR3 protein: CASSPLGGGQYF

V gene: TRBV7-8
J gene: TRBJ1-2
D gene: -
clone size: -
CDR3 DNA: TGTGCCAGCAGCCGTGACATAGCTAACTATGGCTACACCTTC
CDR3 protein: CASSRDIANYGYTF

V gene: TRBV5-1
J gene: TRBJ2-1
D gene: -
clone size: many
CDR3 DNA: TGCGCCAGCAGCTTGGCCGATCACAATGAGCAGTTCTTC
CDR3 protein: CASSLADHNEQFF

V gene: TRBV12-3/TRBV12-4
J gene: TRBJ2-1
D gene: -
clone size: many
CDR3 DNA: TGTGCCAGCAATTTACAGGGCTCCTACAATGAGCAGTTCTTC
CDR3 protein: CASNLQGSYNEQFF